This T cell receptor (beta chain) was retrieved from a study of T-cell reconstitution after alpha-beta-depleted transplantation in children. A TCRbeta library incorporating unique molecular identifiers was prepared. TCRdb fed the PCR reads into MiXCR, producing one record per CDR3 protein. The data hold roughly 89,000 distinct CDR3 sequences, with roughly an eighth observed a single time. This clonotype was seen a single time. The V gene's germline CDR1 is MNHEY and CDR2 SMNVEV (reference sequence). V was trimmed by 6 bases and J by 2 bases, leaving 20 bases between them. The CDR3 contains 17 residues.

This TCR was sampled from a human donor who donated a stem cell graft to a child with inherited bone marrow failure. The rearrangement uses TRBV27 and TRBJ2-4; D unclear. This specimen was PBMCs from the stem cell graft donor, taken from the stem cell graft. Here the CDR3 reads CASSPLELIASKNIQYF. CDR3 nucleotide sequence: TGTGCCAGCAGCCCCTTGGAACTCATAGCCTCCAAAAACATTCAGTACTTC.